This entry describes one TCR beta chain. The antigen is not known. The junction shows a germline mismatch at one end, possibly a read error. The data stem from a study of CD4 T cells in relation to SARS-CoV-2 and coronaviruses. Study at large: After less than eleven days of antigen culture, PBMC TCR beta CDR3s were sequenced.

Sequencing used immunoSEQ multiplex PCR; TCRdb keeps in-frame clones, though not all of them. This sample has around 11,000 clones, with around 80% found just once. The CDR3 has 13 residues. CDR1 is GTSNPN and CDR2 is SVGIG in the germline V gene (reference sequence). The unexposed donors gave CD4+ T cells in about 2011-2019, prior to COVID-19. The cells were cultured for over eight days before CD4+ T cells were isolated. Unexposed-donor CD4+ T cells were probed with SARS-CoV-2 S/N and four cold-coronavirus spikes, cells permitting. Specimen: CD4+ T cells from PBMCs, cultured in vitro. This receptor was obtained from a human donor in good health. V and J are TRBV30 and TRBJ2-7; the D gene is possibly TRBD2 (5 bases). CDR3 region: CAWSVRSSAVTGF. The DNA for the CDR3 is TGTGCCTGGAGTGTGAGGAGTAGCGCAGTTACGGGCTTC.